Described below is a single TCR beta chain sequence and its context. What it binds is unknown. The sample belongs to a study of OX40 agonist ivuxolimab in advanced cancers. Study in general: The patients' treatment was ivuxolimab, an agonistic anti-OX40 (CD134) antibody. Findings and caveats of the study: At doses 0.1 to 3.0 mg/kg, CD4+ and CD8+ clones expanded. Compared with CD4+, CD8+ T cells on average had more expanded clones.

TCRdb's copy holds only in-frame clones and misses some; the assay was immunoSEQ multiplex PCR. The sample consists of 65,000 to 80,000 clones, 84% of them appearing once. Drawing of blood for sampling happened at baseline, at cycle 4 day 1, and at cycle 7 day 1. The germline V gene has CDR1 MNHEY and CDR2 SMNVEV (reference sequence). The germline V and J ends were trimmed by 5 bases and 2 bases, with 12 bases remaining between them. The CDR3 has 15 residues. The source of this sequence is an adult with an advanced solid tumor such as melanoma, head and neck, liver or kidney cancer. This material consisted of CD4+ or CD8+ T cells sorted from blood, taken in a trial of the OX40 agonist ivuxolimab. The J gene is TRBJ2-2, the V gene TRBV27; D call uncertain. Here the CDR3 DNA reads TGTGCCAGCAGTCTCTTTTCACTAAACACCGGGGAGCTGTTTTTT. This codes for CASSLFSLNTGELFF.